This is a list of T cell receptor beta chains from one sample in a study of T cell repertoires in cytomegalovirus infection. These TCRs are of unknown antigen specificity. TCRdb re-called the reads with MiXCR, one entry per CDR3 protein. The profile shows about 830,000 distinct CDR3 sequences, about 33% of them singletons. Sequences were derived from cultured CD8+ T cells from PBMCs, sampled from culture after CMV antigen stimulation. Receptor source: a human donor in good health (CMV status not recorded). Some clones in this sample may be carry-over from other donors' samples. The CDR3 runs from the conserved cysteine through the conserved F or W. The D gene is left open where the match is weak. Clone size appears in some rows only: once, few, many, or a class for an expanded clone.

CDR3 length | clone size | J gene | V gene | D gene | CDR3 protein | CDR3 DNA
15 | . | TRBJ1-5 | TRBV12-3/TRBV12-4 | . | CASSPWDRFNQPQHF | TGTGCCAGCAGCCCATGGGACCGCTTCAATCAGCCCCAGCATTTT
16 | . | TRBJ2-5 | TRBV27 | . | CASSQGGRVVGETQYF | TGTGCCAGCAGTCAAGGCGGCAGGGTCGTAGGAGAGACCCAGTACTTC
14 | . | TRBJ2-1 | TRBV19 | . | CASSEGSTYNEQFF | TGTGCCAGTAGTGAAGGGTCCACCTACAATGAGCAGTTCTTC
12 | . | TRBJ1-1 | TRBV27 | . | CASRLPGTEAFF | TGTGCCAGCAGACTACCTGGCACTGAAGCTTTCTTT
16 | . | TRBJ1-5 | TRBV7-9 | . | CASSAHTGLYNQPQHF | TGTGCCAGCAGCGCACATACAGGGTTATACAATCAGCCCCAGCATTTT
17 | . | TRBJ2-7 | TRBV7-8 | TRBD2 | CASSLDPTSGGSYEQYF | TGTGCCAGCAGCTTAGACCCGACTAGCGGGGGCTCCTACGAGCAGTACTTC
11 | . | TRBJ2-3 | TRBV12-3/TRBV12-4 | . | CASSNTNTQYF | TGTGCCAGCAGCAACACCAATACGCAGTATTTT
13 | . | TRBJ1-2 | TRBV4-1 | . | CASSQEKAGGYTF | TGCGCCAGCAGCCAAGAAAAGGCGGGGGGCTACACCTTC
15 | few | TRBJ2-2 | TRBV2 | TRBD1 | CASSPGTEYTGELFF | TGTGCCAGCAGCCCCGGGACAGAATACACCGGGGAGCTGTTTTTT
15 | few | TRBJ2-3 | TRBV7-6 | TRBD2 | CASSSQRGSVYTQYF | TGTGCCAGCAGCTCCCAGCGGGGGTCGGTTTATACGCAGTATTTT
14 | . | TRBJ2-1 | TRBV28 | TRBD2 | CASTLAGGLFEQFF | TGTGCCAGCACTCTCGCGGGGGGGCTCTTTGAGCAGTTCTTC
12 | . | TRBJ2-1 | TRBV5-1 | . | CASRVAFLEQFF | TGCGCCAGCAGGGTGGCCTTTCTTGAGCAGTTCTTC
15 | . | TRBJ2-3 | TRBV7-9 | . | CASSLQVLGTDTQYF | TGTGCCAGCAGCTTACAGGTTCTCGGCACAGATACGCAGTATTTT
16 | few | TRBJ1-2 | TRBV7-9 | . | CASSLPVSPSNYGYTF | TGTGCCAGCAGCTTACCGGTCTCGCCGTCTAACTATGGCTACACCTTC
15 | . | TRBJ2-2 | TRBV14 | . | CASSPVRTNTGELFF | TGTGCCAGCAGCCCCGTCAGGACGAACACCGGGGAGCTGTTTTTT
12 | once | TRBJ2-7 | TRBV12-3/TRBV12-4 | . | CASSFSPHEQYF | TGTGCCAGCAGTTTTAGCCCCCACGAGCAGTACTTC
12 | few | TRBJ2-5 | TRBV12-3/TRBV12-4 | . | CASSLEPETQYF | TGTGCCAGCAGTTTAGAACCAGAGACCCAGTACTTC
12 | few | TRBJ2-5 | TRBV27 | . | CASSSGDRAPYF | TGTGCCAGCAGTTCAGGGGATCGGGCCCCGTACTTC
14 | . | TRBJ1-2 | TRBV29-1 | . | CSVEGGGFGYGYTF | TGCAGCGTTGAGGGGGGAGGATTTGGCTATGGCTACACCTTC
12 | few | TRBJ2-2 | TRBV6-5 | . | CASTSGSGELFF | TGTGCCAGCACCTCGGGGTCCGGGGAGCTGTTTTTT
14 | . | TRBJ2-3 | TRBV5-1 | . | CASSPSYDTDTQYF | TGCGCCAGCAGCCCCTCCTACGACACAGATACGCAGTATTTT
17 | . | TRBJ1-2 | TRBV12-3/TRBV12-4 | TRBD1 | CASSPFGQGARSWVYTF | TGTGCCAGCAGTCCCTTTGGACAGGGGGCTAGGAGCTGGGTCTACACCTTC
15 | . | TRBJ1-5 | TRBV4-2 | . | CASSQDIEVRQPQHF | TGTGCCAGCAGCCAAGATATCGAGGTGCGTCAGCCCCAGCATTTT
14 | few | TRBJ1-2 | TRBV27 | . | CASSSSDGPGGYTF | TGTGCCAGCAGTTCCTCGGACGGCCCCGGGGGCTACACCTTC
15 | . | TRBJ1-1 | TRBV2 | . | CASRASRALNTEAFF | TGTGCCAGCAGAGCAAGCAGGGCTCTGAATACTGAAGCTTTCTTT
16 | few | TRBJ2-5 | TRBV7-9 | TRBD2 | CASSGGTSGTQETQYF | TGTGCCAGCAGCGGGGGGACTAGCGGAACACAAGAGACCCAGTACTTC
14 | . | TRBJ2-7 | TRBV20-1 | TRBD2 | CSAKTSGGIYEQYF | TGCAGTGCTAAAACTAGCGGGGGAATCTACGAGCAGTACTTC
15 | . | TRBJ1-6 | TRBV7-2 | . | CASSSNEDRGHFLHF | TGTGCCAGCAGCTCTAATGAAGATCGGGGGCACTTCCTCCACTTT
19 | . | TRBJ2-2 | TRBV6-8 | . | CASSYSILAGDGLPGELFF | TGTGCCAGCAGTTACTCGATCCTGGCCGGGGACGGGTTACCCGGGGAGCTGTTTTTT
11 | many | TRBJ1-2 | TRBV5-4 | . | CASSFGGGYTF | TGTGCCAGCAGCTTTGGGGGTGGCTACACCTTC
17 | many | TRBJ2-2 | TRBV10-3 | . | CAISSRQGVGNTGELFF | TGTGCCATCTCGTCTCGTCAGGGAGTTGGGAACACCGGGGAGCTGTTTTTT
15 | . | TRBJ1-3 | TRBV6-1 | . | CVTETAPASGNTIYF | TGTGTCACCGAGACAGCGCCCGCCTCTGGAAACACCATATATTTT
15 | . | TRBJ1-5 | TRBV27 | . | CASSLSRDTHQPQHF | TGTGCCAGCAGTTTATCGAGGGACACCCATCAGCCCCAGCATTTT
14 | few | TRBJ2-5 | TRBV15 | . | CATSRDLGEETQYF | TGTGCCACCAGCAGAGATCTAGGGGAAGAGACCCAGTACTTC
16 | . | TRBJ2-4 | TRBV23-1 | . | CASSQSSEGPRDIQYF | TGCGCCAGCAGTCAATCGTCCGAGGGTCCGAGAGACATTCAGTACTTC
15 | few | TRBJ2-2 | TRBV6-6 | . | CASPPRGVNTGELFF | TGTGCCAGCCCTCCCAGAGGGGTCAACACCGGGGAGCTGTTTTTT
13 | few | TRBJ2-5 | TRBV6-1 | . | CASSPPEEETQYF | TGTGCCAGCAGCCCACCCGAGGAAGAGACCCAGTACTTC
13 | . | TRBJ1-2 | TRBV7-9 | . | CASSYDNNYGYTF | TGTGCCAGCAGCTACGACAATAACTATGGCTACACCTTC